The present entry profiles one T cell receptor beta chain with its context. Its antigen is undetermined. The study ran its PCR with 60 Vbeta and 13 Jbeta primers. Measured with immunoSEQ multiplex PCR; TCRdb has only the in-frame clones, and not every one. The table lists around 150,000 clones, 63% of them singletons. Trimming removed 8 bases from V and 4 bases from J; junction bases left unmatched: 8. The germline V gene has CDR1 GTSNPN and CDR2 SVGIG (reference sequence). This CDR3 spans 13 amino acids. The data were taken from a study of cytomegalovirus exposure and HLA in healthy donors. Donors consisted of healthy bone marrow donors. Study-wide results and caveats: Later analysis identified several of the most significant clusters that appeared linked to common viral pathogens.

This chain joins TRBV30 and TRBJ2-3; TRBD1 matches at 8 bases. The TCR comes from a woman aged 55-69 years in good health and CMV-seropositive. Source material: PBMCs. DNA of the CDR3: TGTGCCAGGCAGGGGGCGTTCGCAGATACGCAGTATTTT. Its translation is CARQGAFADTQYF.